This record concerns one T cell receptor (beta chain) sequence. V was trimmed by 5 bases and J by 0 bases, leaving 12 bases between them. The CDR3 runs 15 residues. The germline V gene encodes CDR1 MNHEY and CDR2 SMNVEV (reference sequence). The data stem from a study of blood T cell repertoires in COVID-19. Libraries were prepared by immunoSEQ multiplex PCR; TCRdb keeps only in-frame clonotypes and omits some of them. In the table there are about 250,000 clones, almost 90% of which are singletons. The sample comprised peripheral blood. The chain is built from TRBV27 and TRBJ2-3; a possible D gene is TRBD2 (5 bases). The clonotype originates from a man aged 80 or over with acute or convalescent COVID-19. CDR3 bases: TGTGCCAGCAGTCCCCGGGGAGCTAGCACAGATACGCAGTATTTT. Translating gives CASSPRGASTDTQYF.